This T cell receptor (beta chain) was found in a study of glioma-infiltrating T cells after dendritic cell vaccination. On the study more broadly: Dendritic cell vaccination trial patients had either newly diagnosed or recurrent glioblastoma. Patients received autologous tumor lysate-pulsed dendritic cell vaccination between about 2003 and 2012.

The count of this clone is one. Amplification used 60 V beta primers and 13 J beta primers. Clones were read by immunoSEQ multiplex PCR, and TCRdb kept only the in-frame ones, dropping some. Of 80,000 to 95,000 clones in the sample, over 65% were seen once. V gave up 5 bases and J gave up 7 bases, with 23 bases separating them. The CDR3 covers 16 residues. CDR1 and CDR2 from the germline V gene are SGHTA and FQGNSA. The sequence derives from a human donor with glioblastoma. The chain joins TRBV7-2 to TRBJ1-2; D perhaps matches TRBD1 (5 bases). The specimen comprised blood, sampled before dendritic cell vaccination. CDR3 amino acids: CASSQLPRGGGTGYTF. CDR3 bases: TGTGCCAGCAGCCAACTACCTCGGGGGGGAGGGACTGGCTACACCTTC. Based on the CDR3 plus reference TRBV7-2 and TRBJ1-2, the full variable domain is GAGVSQSPSNKVTEKGKDVELRCDPISGHTALYWYRQSLGQGLEFLIYFQGNSAPDKSGLPSDRFSAERTGGSVSTLTIQRTQQEDSAVYLCASSQLPRGGGTGYTFGSGTRLTVV.